The sequence of this T cell receptor beta chain was determined in a study of blood T cell repertoires in COVID-19 (dated by TCRdb to 2020 to 2021). Study-level background: Samples covering the acute and convalescent phases of COVID-19 were provided by collaborators in the United States, Italy and Spain. The prospective study material was composed of cDNA or gDNA derived from T cells, B-cell-depleted T cells, or PBMCs. Subjects who had been exposed to COVID-19, were actively infected with it, or had recovered from it provided the deeply sampled blood TCRbeta repertoires that made up the dataset. A freely available public database, intended as a resource for researchers studying the immune response to SARS-CoV-2, is where the repertoires were released. Samples came from the ongoing ImmuneRACE study (first 160 participants) plus 1,254 subjects from 6 global collaborators. Where available, HLA class I and class II types were obtained from metadata supplied by the sample provider rather than from assay-based typing. A de-identified subject ID, COVID-19 status, age in years and sex were almost always included in the sample metadata. Here is what the overall study found, with its caveats: The amount of clinical and demographic metadata varied by source and participant and was provided uncurated.

The immunoSEQ Assay, a bias-controlled multiplex PCR, was used to amplify TCRbeta CDR3 regions from genomic DNA. In the authors' own workflow: Within the assay, amplification of reference gene primers was used to estimate how many nucleated cells each sample contained. Sequence reads were collapsed and filtered to measure the absolute abundance of every unique TCRbeta CDR3 rearrangement. For each sample, productive Simpson clonality was calculated as the square root of Simpson's diversity index over productive rearrangements. In its TCRdb copy, this immuneACCESS table keeps in-frame sequences only and misses some clones. Where compared with another copy, unresolved V genes explain less than half of these, and the others have no known cause. The DNA gave D and trimming, while V, J and clone size come from that table. This sample comprises 100,000 to 150,000 clones, around 88% of them detected only once. The top ten hold around 5.6% of the sample.

Its CDR3 holds 15 amino acids, cysteine through phenylalanine. Only the CDR3 region is kept as DNA, spanning 45 bases read in frame from base 1. Clipping removes 5 bases from V and 5 bases from J, with 6 as the unmatched junction base count. The germline V gene (reference sequence) sets CDR1 to SEHNR and CDR2 to FQNEAQ. Collaborating institutions collected whole blood in K2EDTA tubes following their own protocols. Collaborator samples were shipped for TCRbeta analysis as frozen whole blood, isolated PBMCs, or DNA extracted from either sample type. Turning to this clone: It lacks a known antigen. No base quality information exists; no much larger clone differs at one position.

Material: peripheral blood. The rearrangement joined TRBV7-9 to TRBJ2-4, with 10 central nucleotides matching TRBD1. The source of this sequence is a man older than 75 with active or convalescent COVID-19. The CDR3 corresponds to CASSEPGTGENIQYF. The nucleotide sequence reads as follows: TGTGCCAGCAGCGAACCCGGGACAGGGGAAAACATTCAGTACTTC.